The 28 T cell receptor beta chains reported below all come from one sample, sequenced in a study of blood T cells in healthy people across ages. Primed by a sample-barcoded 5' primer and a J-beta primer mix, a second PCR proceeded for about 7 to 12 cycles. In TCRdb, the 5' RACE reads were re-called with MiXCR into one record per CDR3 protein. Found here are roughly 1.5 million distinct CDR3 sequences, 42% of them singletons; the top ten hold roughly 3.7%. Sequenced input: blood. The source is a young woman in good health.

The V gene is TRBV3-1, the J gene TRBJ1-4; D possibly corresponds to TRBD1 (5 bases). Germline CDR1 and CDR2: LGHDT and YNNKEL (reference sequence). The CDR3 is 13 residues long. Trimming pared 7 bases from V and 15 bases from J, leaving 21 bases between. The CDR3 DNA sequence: TGTGCCAGCACCCTGGGGGAAAGAACGTCGATGTTTTTT. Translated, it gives CASTLGERTSMFF.

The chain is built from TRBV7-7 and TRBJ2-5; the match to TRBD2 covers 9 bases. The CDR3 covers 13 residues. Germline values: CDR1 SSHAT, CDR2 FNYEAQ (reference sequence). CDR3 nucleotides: TGTGCTAGCGGGGGCAATTCGAAAGAGACCCAGTACTTC. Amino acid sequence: CASGGNSKETQYF. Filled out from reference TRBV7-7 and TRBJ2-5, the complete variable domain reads GAGVSQSPRYKVTKRGQDVTLRCDPISSHATLYWYQQALGQGPEFLTYFNYEAQPDKSGLPSDRFSAERPEGSISTLTIQRTEQRDSAMYRCASGGNSKETQYFGPGTRLLVL.

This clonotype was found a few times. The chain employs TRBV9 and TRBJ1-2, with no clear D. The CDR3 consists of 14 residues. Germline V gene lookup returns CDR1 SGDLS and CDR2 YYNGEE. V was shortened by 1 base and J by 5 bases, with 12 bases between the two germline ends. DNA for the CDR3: TGTGCCAGCAGCGTAACGGGAGGTGCTTATGGCTACACCTTC. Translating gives CASSVTGGAYGYTF.

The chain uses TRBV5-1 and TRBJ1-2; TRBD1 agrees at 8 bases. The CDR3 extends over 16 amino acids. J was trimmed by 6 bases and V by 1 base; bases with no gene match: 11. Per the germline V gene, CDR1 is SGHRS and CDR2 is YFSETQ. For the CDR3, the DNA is TGCGCCAGCAGCTTGACCATACAGGGGGGATGGAATGGCTACACCTTC. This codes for CASSLTIQGGWNGYTF.

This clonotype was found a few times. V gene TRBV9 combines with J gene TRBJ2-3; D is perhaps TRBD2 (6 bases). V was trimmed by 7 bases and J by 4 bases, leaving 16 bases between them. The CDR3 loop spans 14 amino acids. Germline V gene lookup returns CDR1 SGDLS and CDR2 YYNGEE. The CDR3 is CASSFLGGSDTQYF. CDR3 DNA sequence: TGTGCCAGCTCCTTTCTGGGGGGTTCAGATACGCAGTATTTT.

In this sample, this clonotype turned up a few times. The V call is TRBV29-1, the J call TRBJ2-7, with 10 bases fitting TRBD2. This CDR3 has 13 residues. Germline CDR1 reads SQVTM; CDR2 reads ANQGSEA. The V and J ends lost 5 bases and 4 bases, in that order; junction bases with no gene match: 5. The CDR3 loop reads CSVLGLALYEQYF. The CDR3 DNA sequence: TGCAGCGTTTTGGGACTAGCGCTTTACGAGCAGTACTTC.

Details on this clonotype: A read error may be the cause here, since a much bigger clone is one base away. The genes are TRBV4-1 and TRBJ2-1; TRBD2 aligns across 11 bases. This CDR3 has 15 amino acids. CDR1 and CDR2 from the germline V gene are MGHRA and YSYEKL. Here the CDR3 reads CANSLGLAALNEQFF. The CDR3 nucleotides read TGCGCCAACAGCCTGGGACTAGCGGCCCTCAATGAGCAGTTCTTC.

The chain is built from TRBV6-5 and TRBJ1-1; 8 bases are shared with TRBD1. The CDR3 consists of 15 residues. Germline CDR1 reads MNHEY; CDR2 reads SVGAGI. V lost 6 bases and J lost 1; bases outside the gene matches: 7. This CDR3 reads CASRNDRGWNTEAFF. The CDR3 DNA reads TGTGCCAGCAGGAACGACAGGGGATGGAACACTGAAGCTTTCTTT.

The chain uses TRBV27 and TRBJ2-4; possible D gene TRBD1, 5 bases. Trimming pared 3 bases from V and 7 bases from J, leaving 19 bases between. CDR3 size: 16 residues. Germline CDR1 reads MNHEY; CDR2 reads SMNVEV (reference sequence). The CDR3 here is CASSLWGNNRANIQYF. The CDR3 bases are TGTGCCAGCAGTTTGTGGGGCAATAACCGGGCCAACATTCAGTACTTC.

For the CDR3, the DNA is TGTGCCACCAGCAGAGTAGGGACTAGCGACTGGGAGCAGTACTTC. Translated, it gives CATSRVGTSDWEQYF. The chain links TRBV15 to TRBJ2-7, with 10 bases fitting TRBD2. V gave up 1 base and J gave up 7 bases; unmatched junction bases: 7. The CDR3 extends over 15 amino acids. From germline, CDR1 is LNHNV and CDR2 YYDKDF (reference sequence).

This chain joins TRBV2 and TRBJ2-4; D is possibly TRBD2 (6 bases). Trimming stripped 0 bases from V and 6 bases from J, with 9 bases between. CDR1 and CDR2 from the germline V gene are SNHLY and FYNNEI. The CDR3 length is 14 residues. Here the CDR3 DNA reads TGTGCCAGCAGTGAAGCGGGGGACTTAAACATTCAGTACTTC. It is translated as CASSEAGDLNIQYF.

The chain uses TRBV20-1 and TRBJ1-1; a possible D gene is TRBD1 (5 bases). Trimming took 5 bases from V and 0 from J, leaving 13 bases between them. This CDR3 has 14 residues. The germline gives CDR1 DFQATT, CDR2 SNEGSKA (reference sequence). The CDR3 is CSACLGAMNTEAFF. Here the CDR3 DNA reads TGCAGTGCTTGTCTTGGGGCTATGAACACTGAAGCTTTCTTT.

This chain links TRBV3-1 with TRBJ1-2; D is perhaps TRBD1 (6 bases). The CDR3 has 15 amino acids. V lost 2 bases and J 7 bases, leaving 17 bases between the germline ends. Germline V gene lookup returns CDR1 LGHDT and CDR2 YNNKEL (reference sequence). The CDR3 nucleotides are TGTGCCAGCAGCCAACGAGTGCAGGGGCGCGGTGGCTACACCTTC. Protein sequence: CASSQRVQGRGGYTF.

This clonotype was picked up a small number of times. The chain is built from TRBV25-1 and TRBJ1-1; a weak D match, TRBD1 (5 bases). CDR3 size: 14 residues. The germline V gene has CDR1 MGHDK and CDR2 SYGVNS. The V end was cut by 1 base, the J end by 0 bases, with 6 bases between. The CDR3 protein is CASSEWGLNTEAFF. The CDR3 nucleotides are TGTGCCAGCAGTGAATGGGGGTTGAACACTGAAGCTTTCTTT.

The CDR3 DNA reads as TGTGCCAGCAGTTGGGGATTTGGGGCCTCCGGGGAGCTGTTTTTT. Its translation: CASSWGFGASGELFF. This chain links TRBV11-3 with TRBJ2-2; D may be TRBD1 (5 bases). The V gene's germline CDR1 is SGHNT and CDR2 YENEEA. Trimming shortened V by 6 bases and J by 6 bases, and 17 bases separated the two germline ends. This CDR3 is built from 15 residues.

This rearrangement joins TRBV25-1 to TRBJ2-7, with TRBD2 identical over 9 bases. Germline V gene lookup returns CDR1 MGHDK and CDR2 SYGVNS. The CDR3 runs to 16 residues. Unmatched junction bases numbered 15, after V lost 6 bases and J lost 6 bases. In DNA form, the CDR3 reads TGTGCCAGCAGATCCCTGAGTAGCGGGAGTATCTTCGAGCAGTACTTC. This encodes CASRSLSSGSIFEQYF.

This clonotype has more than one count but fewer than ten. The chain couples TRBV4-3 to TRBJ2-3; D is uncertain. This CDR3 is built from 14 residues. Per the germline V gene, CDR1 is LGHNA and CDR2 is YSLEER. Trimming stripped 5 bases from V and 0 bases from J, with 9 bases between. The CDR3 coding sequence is TGCGCCAGCAGCGATTTATATAGCACAGATACGCAGTATTTT. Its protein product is CASSDLYSTDTQYF.

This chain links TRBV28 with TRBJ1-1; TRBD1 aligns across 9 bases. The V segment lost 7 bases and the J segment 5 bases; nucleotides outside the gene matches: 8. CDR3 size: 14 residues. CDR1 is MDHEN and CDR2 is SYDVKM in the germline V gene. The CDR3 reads CASKYRGRYTEAFF. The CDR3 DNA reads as TGTGCCAGCAAATACAGGGGGCGGTATACTGAAGCTTTCTTT. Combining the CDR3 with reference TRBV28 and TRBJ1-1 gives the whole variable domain DVKVTQSSRYLVKRTGEKVFLECVQDMDHENMFWYRQDPGLGLRLIYFSYDVKMKEKGDIPEGYSVSREKKERFSLILESASTNQTSMYLCASKYRGRYTEAFFGQGTRLTVV.

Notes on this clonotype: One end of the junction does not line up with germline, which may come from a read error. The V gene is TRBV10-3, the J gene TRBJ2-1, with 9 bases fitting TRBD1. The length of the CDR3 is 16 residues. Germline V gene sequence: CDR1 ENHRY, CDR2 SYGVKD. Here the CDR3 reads CAISERTGASYNEQFF. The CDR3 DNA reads TGTGCCATTAGTGAGAGGACAGGGGCTTCCTACAATGAGCAGTTCTTC.

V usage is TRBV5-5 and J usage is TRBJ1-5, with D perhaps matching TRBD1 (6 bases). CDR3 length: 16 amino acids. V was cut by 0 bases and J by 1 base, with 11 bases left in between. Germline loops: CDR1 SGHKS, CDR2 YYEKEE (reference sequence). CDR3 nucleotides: TGTGCCAGCAGCTTGGGGACAGTAAGAAGCAATCAGCCCCAGCATTTT. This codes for CASSLGTVRSNQPQHF.

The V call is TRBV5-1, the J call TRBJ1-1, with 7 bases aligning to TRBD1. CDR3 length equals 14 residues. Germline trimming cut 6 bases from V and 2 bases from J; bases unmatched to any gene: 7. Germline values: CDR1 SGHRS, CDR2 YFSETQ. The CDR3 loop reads CASNPGGPNTEAFF. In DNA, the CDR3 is TGCGCCAGCAACCCAGGGGGGCCCAACACTGAAGCTTTCTTT.

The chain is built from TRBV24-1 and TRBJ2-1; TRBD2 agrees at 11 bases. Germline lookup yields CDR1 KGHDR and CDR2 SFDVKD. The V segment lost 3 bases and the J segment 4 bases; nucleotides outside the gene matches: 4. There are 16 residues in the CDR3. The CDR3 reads CATSDPTSGSYNEQFF. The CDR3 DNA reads TGTGCCACCAGTGATCCTACTAGCGGGAGTTACAATGAGCAGTTCTTC.

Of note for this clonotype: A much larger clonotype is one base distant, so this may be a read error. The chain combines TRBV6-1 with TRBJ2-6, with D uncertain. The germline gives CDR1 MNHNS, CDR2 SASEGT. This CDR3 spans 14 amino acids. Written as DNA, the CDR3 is TGTGCCGGCAGTGACGGTTCAGGGGCCAACGTCCTGACTTTC. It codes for CAGSDGSGANVLTF.

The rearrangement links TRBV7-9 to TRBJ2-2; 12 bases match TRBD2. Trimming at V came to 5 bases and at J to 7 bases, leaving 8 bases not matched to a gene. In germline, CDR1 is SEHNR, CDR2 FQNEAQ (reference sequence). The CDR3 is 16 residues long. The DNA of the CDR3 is TGTGCCAGCAGCGACTCTAGCGGGAGGGCCAGCGGGGAGCTGTTTTTT. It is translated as CASSDSSGRASGELFF.

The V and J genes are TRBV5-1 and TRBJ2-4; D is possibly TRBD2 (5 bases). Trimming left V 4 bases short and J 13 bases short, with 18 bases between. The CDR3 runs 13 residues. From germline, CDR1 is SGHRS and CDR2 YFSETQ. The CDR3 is CASSPPGSREQYF. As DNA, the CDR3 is TGCGCCAGCAGCCCCCCTGGGAGTCGAGAGCAGTACTTC.

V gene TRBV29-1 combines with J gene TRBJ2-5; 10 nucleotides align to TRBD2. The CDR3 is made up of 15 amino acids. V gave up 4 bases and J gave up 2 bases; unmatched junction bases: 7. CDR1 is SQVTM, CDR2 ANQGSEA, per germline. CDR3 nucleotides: TGCAGCGTTGGGGCTAGCGGGAGTGGGCAAGAGACCCAGTACTTC. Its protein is CSVGASGSGQETQYF.

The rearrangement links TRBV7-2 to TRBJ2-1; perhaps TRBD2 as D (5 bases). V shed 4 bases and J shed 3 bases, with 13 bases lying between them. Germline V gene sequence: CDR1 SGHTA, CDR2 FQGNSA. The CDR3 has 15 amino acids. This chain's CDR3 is CASSSYKLVYNEQFF. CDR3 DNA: TGTGCCAGCAGCTCTTACAAACTAGTCTACAATGAGCAGTTCTTC.

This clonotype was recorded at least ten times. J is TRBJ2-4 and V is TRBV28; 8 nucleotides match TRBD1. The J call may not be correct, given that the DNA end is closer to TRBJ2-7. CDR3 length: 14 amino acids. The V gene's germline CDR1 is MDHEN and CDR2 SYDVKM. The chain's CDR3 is CASRTSGQVSEQYF. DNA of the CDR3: TGTGCCAGCAGGACATCGGGACAGGTTTCCGAGCAGTACTTC.